This T cell receptor (beta chain) was found in a study of blood T cell repertoires in COVID-19 (dated by TCRdb to the early 2020s). Regarding the research as a whole: Samples covering the acute and convalescent phases of COVID-19 were provided by collaborators in the United States, Italy and Spain. The sample metadata nearly always contained a de-identified subject ID, COVID-19 status, age in years and sex. The samples were drawn from two sources: the first 160 participants of the ongoing ImmuneRACE study, and 1,000 to 1,500 subjects contributed by 6 global collaborators. Where available, HLA class I and class II types were taken from metadata supplied by the sample provider and were not determined by assay-based typing. The material from the prospective study consisted of cDNA or gDNA derived from T cells, B-cell-depleted T cells, or PBMCs. Deeply sampled blood TCRbeta repertoires from subjects exposed to, actively infected with, or recovered from COVID-19 were included in the dataset. The repertoires were released in a freely available public database meant as a resource for research on the immune response to SARS-CoV-2.

The collaborating institutions used their own protocols to collect whole blood in K2EDTA tubes. For TCRbeta analysis, collaborators shipped samples in one of three forms: frozen whole blood, isolated PBMCs, or DNA extracted from either of those sample types. Findings and caveats that apply to the study as a whole: Clinical and demographic metadata were provided uncurated, with the amount varying by source and participant.

This clone was counted a few times. Its antigen specificity is not known. Base quality data are lacking; no much larger clone is found one base away. Including cysteine and phenylalanine, the CDR3 has 16 amino acids. The entry retains the CDR3 DNA only, 48 bases that are in frame from base 1. V sheds 1 base and J sheds 2 bases, leaving 15 bases between their ends. Taken from the germline V gene, the CDR1 and CDR2 loops are SGHTA and FQGTGA. TCRbeta CDR3 regions were amplified from genomic DNA by means of the immunoSEQ Assay, a bias-controlled multiplex PCR. On the study's bioinformatics: Nucleated cell counts per sample were estimated from amplification of reference gene primers within the assay. To quantify the absolute abundance of each unique TCRbeta CDR3 rearrangement, sequence reads were collapsed and filtered. For each sample, productive Simpson clonality was calculated as the square root of Simpson's diversity index over productive rearrangements. This is the immuneACCESS table as TCRdb keeps it, with only in-frame sequences that have V and J called. A part of the clones is gone; compared with another copy, unresolved V genes explain less than half, and the rest is unexplained. V and J calls and clone size are copied from that table; D and trimming were computed from the DNA. Here the sample has roughly 100,000 clones; over 75% occur a single time. Roughly 6% of the sample lies in the top ten.

The sequencing input was peripheral blood. This clonotype was obtained from a human donor in a cohort sampled during active COVID-19. The receptor chain draws on TRBV7-3 and TRBJ2-7; a confident D gene designation cannot be given. The nucleotide sequence reads TGTGCCAGCAGCTTAAATAACAGCTGGCGCGCCTACGAGCAGTACTTC. This translates into CASSLNNSWRAYEQYF.